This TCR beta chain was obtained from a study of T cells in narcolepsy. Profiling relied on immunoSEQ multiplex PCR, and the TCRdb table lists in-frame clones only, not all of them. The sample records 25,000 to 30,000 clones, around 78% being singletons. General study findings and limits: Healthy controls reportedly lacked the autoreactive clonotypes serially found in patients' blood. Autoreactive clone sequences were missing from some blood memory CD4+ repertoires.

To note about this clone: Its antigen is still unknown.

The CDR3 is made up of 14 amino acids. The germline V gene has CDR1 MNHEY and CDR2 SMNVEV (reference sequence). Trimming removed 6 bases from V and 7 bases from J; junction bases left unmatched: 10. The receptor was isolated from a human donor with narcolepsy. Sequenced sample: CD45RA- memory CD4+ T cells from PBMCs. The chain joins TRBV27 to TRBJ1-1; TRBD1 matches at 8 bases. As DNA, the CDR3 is TGTGCCAGCAGCCGCGACAGGGGAGGACGTGAAGCTTTCTTT. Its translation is CASSRDRGGREAFF.